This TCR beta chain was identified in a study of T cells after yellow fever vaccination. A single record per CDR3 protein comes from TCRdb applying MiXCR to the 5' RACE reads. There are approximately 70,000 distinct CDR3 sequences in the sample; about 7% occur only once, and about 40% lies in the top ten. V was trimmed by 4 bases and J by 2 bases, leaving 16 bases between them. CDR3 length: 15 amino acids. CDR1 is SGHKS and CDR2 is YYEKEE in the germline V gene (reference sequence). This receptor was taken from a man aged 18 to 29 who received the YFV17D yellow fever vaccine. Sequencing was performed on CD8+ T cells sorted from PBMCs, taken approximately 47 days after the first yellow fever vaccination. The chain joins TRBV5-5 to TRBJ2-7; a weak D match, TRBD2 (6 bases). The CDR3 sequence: CASSGLTAGPYEQYF. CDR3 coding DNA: TGTGCCAGCAGCGGGTTAACAGCGGGCCCCTACGAGCAGTACTTC.